This T cell receptor (beta chain) derives from a study of blood T cell repertoires in COVID-19 (dated by TCRdb to about 2020). Notes on the research overall: Samples covering the acute and convalescent phases of COVID-19 were provided by collaborators in the United States, Italy and Spain. The dataset comprised deeply sampled blood TCRbeta repertoires from subjects exposed to, actively infected with, or recovered from COVID-19. The material from the prospective study consisted of cDNA or gDNA derived from T cells, B-cell-depleted T cells, or PBMCs. Where available, HLA class I and class II types were obtained from metadata supplied by the sample provider rather than from assay-based typing. Sample metadata almost always included a de-identified subject ID, COVID-19 status, age in years and sex. Samples were obtained from the ongoing ImmuneRACE study (first 160 participants) and from 1,254 subjects provided by 6 global collaborators. A freely available public database, intended as a resource for researchers studying the immune response to SARS-CoV-2, is where the repertoires were released. What the study reported, not specific to this receptor: The amount of clinical and demographic metadata varied by source and participant and was provided uncurated.

Collaborating institutions collected whole blood in K2EDTA tubes following their own protocols. For TCRbeta analysis, collaborator samples were shipped as frozen whole blood, as isolated PBMCs, or as DNA extracted from either sample type. TCRbeta CDR3 regions were amplified from genomic DNA by means of the immunoSEQ Assay, a bias-controlled multiplex PCR. Per the source publication's procedure: Within the assay, amplification of reference gene primers was used to estimate how many nucleated cells each sample contained. To quantify the absolute abundance of each unique TCRbeta CDR3 rearrangement, sequence reads were collapsed and filtered. For each sample, productive Simpson clonality was calculated as the square root of Simpson's diversity index across productive rearrangements. This is the immuneACCESS table as TCRdb keeps it, with only in-frame sequences that have V and J called. A part of the clones is gone; compared with another copy, unresolved V genes explain less than half, and the rest is unexplained. The V and J calls and clone size were taken over from that table, and D and trimming were inferred from the DNA. The sample table holds more than 80,000 clones, of which around 75% were seen once. The ten largest clonotypes hold 0.75% to 1% of the sample.

V is cut back by 8 bases and J by 1 base, with 18 bases in the junction unmatched. Its CDR3 holds 18 amino acids, cysteine through phenylalanine. Of the read, only the CDR3 DNA is kept; its 54 bases are in frame from base 1. The germline V gene encodes CDR1 KGHDR and CDR2 SFDVKD. This clone has only one observation. What this receptor recognizes is not known. Base qualities are not at hand, and no much larger clone is one base apart. This receptor chain uses TRBV24-1 and TRBJ1-1, with 7 bases aligning to TRBD1. Sequencing input: peripheral blood. This TCR was sampled from a human donor with acute or convalescent COVID-19. The donor label of this sample is uncertain. The nucleotides are TGTGCCACCACCCTCTCCCGGGACAGCCGCTACCCGAACACTGAAGCTTTCTTT. Translation gives CATTLSRDSRYPNTEAFF.